Described below is a single T cell receptor beta chain sequence and its context. The data were taken from a study of OX40 agonist ivuxolimab in advanced cancers. Study as a whole: Patients undergoing dose escalation presented with hepatocellular carcinoma, melanoma, renal cell or head and neck cancer.

J was trimmed by 6 bases and V by 3 bases; bases with no gene match: 6. The CDR3 contains 15 residues. The germline gives CDR1 SGDLS, CDR2 YYNGEE. Some clones are missing from TCRdb's copy, which holds only in-frame ones; the method was immunoSEQ multiplex PCR. The sample includes fewer than 45,000 clones, 70% to 90% of them seen just once. This sample comprised CD4+ or CD8+ T cells sorted from blood, obtained in a trial of the OX40 agonist ivuxolimab. The chain carries TRBV9 and TRBJ1-5; TRBD1 matches 10 bases. This TCR derives from an adult with an advanced solid tumor such as melanoma, head and neck, liver or kidney cancer. The CDR3 here is CASSAGQGVAQPQHF. The DNA for the CDR3 is TGTGCCAGCAGCGCTGGACAGGGGGTCGCTCAGCCCCAGCATTTT.